This T cell receptor beta chain was obtained from a study of siplizumab effects on memory and regulatory T cells. Generated by immunoSEQ multiplex PCR, the TCRdb table keeps only in-frame clones and is missing some. Here the sample spans 50,000 to 55,000 clones, 93% being singletons. This CDR3 comprises 16 residues. J lost 3 bases, V lost 4 bases, and 5 bases had no gene match. CDR1 is MNHEY and CDR2 is SMNVEV in the germline V gene (reference sequence). What was sequenced was CD8+ T cells sorted from blood. The origin of this receptor is a human donor in good health. This rearrangement joins TRBV27 to TRBJ2-1, with 11 bases fitting TRBD2. The CDR3 nucleotides are TGTGCCAGCAGTTCCTTAGCGGGAGGGGGCTACAATGAGCAGTTCTTC. Its translation is CASSSLAGGGYNEQFF.